This paragraph reports one TCR beta chain. The sample belongs to a study of blood T cell repertoires in COVID-19. At the level of the study: T cells, B-cell-depleted T cells, or PBMCs provided the cDNA or gDNA that served as material.

Patients from Seattle were sampled longitudinally, starting during active infection. In the authors' workflow: It was from reference gene primer amplification that nucleated cell counts were estimated. Using immunoSEQ multiplex PCR, the repertoire was profiled, and TCRdb retains in-frame clones only, with some absent. V, J and clone size are taken as reported in that table, and D and trimming were inferred from the DNA itself. The sample holds 250,000 to 400,000 clones, approximately 89% seen once. The length of the CDR3 is 16 residues. V lost 0 bases and J 7 bases, leaving 15 bases between the germline ends. The V gene's germline CDR1 is MNHEY and CDR2 SVGAGI.

The gene calls are TRBV6-5 and TRBJ1-4, with unresolved D. The sample consisted of peripheral blood. This TCR was recovered from a woman in her thirties with COVID-19, enrolled during active disease. The CDR3 loop reads CASSYSSGIRPEKLFF. The CDR3 bases are TGTGCCAGCAGTTACTCATCCGGGATAAGACCTGAAAAACTGTTTTTT.